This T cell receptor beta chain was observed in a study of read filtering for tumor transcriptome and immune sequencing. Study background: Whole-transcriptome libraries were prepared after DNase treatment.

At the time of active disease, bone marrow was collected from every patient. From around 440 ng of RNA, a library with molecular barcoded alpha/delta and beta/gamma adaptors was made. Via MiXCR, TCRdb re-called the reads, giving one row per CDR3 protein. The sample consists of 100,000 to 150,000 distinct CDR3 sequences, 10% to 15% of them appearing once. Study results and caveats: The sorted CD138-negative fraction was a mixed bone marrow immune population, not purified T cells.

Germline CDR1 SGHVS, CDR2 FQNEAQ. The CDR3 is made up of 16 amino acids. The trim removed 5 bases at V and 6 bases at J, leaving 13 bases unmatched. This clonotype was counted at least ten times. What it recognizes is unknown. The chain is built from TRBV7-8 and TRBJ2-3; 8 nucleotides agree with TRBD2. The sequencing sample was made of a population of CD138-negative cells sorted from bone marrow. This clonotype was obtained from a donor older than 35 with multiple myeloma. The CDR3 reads CASSPPGLAGGDTQYF. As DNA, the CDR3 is TGTGCCAGCAGCCCCCCTGGGCTAGCGGGTGGCGATACGCAGTATTTT.